The T cell receptor beta chain under discussion was sequenced for a study of cytotoxic CD8 clonotypes in ibrutinib-treated CLL (dated by TCRdb to the early 2020s). A note on the overall study: In this cohort, approximately 15 patients were treatment-naive and approximately 10 were relapsed/refractory, while roughly 18 had unmutated IGHV. Longitudinal samples were obtainable from about 30% of the roughly 90 participants in the trial. On average, each sample had about 260,000 productive templates and about 89,000 productive rearrangements. Samples at response were collected after a median of 12 months of treatment, with a range of about 6 to 36 months. Responses were partial in approximately 24 patients and complete in 2; after median approximately 5.5 years follow-up, roughly 14 stayed in remission and approximately twelve progressed. Cryopreserved peripheral blood mononuclear cells were collected at three points: before therapy, at response, and at either sustained remission or disease progression.

The goal of deep resolution MiSeq sequencing was a depth between 1 in 1 million and 1 in 200,000 T cells, and coverage averaged 10x per clonotype. The immunoSEQ hsTCRB Kit was used to generate TCR beta libraries. The authors processed their data as follows. Data were analyzed with ImmunoSEQ Data Assistant and ImmunoSEQ Analyzer, with V, D and J genes assigned per IMGT definitions. Clonality, which ranges from 0 to 1, was calculated by subtracting the normalized Shannon entropy of productive rearrangement frequencies from one. Only overrepresented clonotypes making up at least 0.05% of each patient's repertoire were included in the public clonotype analysis. About a dozen age-matched healthy donor repertoires from immuneACCESS served as clonality controls. TCRdb retrieved this table from immuneACCESS and kept in-frame rearrangements only. Not all clones are present; in checked studies, unresolved V genes account for under half, and no reason is known for the remainder. For V, J and clone size, that table is used; D and trimming come from the DNA. For this sample the table gives some 17,000 clones, of which approximately 80% were detected only once. The ten largest clones capture about a sixth of the sample.

Broader findings and caveats from the paper: At ibrutinib response clonality went up, during sustained remission it held steady, and at progression it dropped back toward baseline. Public clonotypes were rare and either shrank or stayed stable during treatment, and the rise in clonality at ibrutinib response reflected expansion of private clonotypes. Lymph node repertoires were not examined, and the timing of sampling was not matched between patients in sustained remission and those whose disease progressed. Baseline clonality was found to be higher than that of age-matched healthy donors and was strongly correlated with circulating CD8+ T-cell counts.

Turning to this clone: The antigen it recognizes is unknown. Within one base of it there is no much larger clone, and no base qualities were kept.

Including the terminal cysteine and phenylalanine, the CDR3 comprises 14 residues. Solely the CDR3 DNA is kept, with 42 bases framed from the first base. V is pared back by 2 bases and J by 2 bases, with 10 bases lying between the germline termini. The CDR1 and CDR2 encoded by the germline V gene (reference sequence) are MNHEY and SMNVEV. Approximately 2 micrograms of genomic DNA were extracted from cryopreserved PBMCs for TCR beta library preparation. Longitudinal blood samples from CLL patients receiving ibrutinib monotherapy were subjected to high-throughput TCR beta sequencing. The patients took part in an open-label, single-center phase 2 trial of ibrutinib monotherapy.

Recombination connected TRBV27 to TRBJ2-7; the D element could tentatively be TRBD1 or TRBD2, as 5 bases agree for each. The material was PBMCs, obtained before ibrutinib treatment. The TCR comes from a human donor with chronic lymphocytic leukemia. The sequenced DNA: TGTGCCAGCAGTTTAAGGGGAGAGACCTACGAGCAGTACTTC. This encodes CASSLRGETYEQYF.